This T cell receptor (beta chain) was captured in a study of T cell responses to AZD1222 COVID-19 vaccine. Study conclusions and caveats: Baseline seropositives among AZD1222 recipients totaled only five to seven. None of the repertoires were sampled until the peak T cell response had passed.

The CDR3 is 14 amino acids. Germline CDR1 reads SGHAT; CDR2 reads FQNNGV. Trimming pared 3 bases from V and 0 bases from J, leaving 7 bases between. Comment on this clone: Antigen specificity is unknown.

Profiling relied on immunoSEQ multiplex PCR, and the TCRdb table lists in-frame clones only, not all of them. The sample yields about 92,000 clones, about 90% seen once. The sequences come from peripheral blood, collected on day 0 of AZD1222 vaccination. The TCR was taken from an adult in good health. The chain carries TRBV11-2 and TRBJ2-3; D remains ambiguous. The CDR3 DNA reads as TGTGCCAGCAGCTTGATAACGAGCACAGATACGCAGTATTTT. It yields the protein CASSLITSTDTQYF.